This T cell receptor (beta chain) was sequenced for a study of patients and donors after allogeneic stem cell transplantation. Germline values: CDR1 LGHNA, CDR2 YNFKEQ. CDR3 length: 15 amino acids. Trimming shortened V by 1 base and J by 7 bases, and 13 bases separated the two germline ends. Each CDR3 protein is one row after TCRdb ran MiXCR on the RT-PCR reads. The data contain 90,000 to 130,000 distinct CDR3 sequences, roughly 37% of them singletons. J is TRBJ2-2 and V is TRBV4-2, with a possible D match to TRBD1 (6 bases). Sequencing was done on a sample of blood, either unsorted or a sorted T cell fraction (not recorded which). This clonotype was obtained from a human donor who was either an allogeneic HSCT recipient or a stem cell or donor lymphocyte infusion donor (not recorded which). It is not recorded whose cells these are; they may come from a transplant donor. The CDR3 reads CASSQVRTVNGELFF. In nucleotides, the CDR3 is TGTGCCAGCAGCCAAGTCCGGACAGTCAACGGGGAGCTGTTTTTT.